The source of this T cell receptor (beta chain) is a study of blood T cell repertoires in COVID-19. On the study more broadly: Samples came from the United States, Italy and Spain, spanning acute and convalescent COVID-19.

The cohort comprised adults aged roughly 18 to 95 years residing in around 25 US areas. Using immunoSEQ multiplex PCR, the repertoire was profiled, and TCRdb retains in-frame clones only, with some absent. Of more than 300,000 clones in the sample, roughly 90% were seen once. The V end lost 3 bases, the J end lost 2 bases, and 7 bases lay between the germline ends. There are 13 residues in the CDR3. This TCR was sampled from a woman aged 25 to 39 who had recovered from COVID-19. The sample consisted of PBMCs or T cells enriched from blood (not recorded which). J is TRBJ1-1 and V is TRBV12-3 or TRBV12-4; D unresolved. In nucleotides, the CDR3 is TGTGCCAGCAGTTTGAACATAAACACTGAAGCTTTCTTT. Amino acids: CASSLNINTEAFF.